This T cell receptor (beta chain) was profiled in a study of T cell responses to AZD1222 COVID-19 vaccine. On this clone itself: Its antigen is not identified.

Findings and caveats of the study: Spike-wide coverage was observed for vaccine-associated CD4 TCRs, with dominant responses at 160-218 and 743-854.

Measured with immunoSEQ multiplex PCR; TCRdb has only the in-frame clones, and not every one. The sample shows about 120,000 clones, approximately 84% of them seen only once. Germline lookup yields CDR1 MNHEY and CDR2 SMNVEV (reference sequence). Deletions cut 5 bases from V and 5 bases from J, with 15 bases between. The CDR3 is 14 residues long. The chain recombines TRBV27 with TRBJ1-1, with a tentative D call TRBD1 (5 bases). This material consisted of peripheral blood, taken on day 0 of AZD1222 vaccination. This sequence was found in an adult in good health. This CDR3 is CASSLGTGFTEAFF. CDR3 nucleotide sequence: TGTGCCAGCAGTCTTGGGACGGGCTTTACTGAAGCTTTCTTT.